Following are 30 T cell receptor beta chains from one sample sequenced in a study of PD-L1 blockade in urothelial cancer. Sequenced by immunoSEQ multiplex PCR; TCRdb stores in-frame clones only, minus some. Seen here are fewer than 90,000 clones, about 91% observed once, and the top ten hold over 0.7%. Time point specified: peripheral blood 6 weeks after treatment start. The sample here was PBMCs, taken around atezolizumab (anti-PD-L1) treatment. The receptor set was obtained from a woman of 80 years or more with urothelial cancer.

This chain uses TRBV27 with TRBJ1-2; 9 bases are a match to TRBD1. This CDR3 spans 14 amino acids. The ends lost 4 bases at V and 3 bases at J; junction bases unmatched: 3. Per germline, CDR1 MNHEY and CDR2 SMNVEV (reference sequence). The CDR3, as DNA: TGTGCCAGCAGTTCCACAGGGGGCGACTATGGCTACACCTTC. Its protein is CASSSTGGDYGYTF.

The chain is built from TRBV5-1 and TRBJ1-1, with unresolved D. V was trimmed by 4 bases and J by 1 base, leaving 14 bases between them. CDR1 SGHRS and CDR2 YFSETQ come from the germline V gene. The CDR3 is made up of 15 amino acids. The CDR3 DNA reads TGCGCCAGCAGCGGGAGTGGGGTGGGGAACACTGAAGCTTTCTTT. Encoded protein: CASSGSGVGNTEAFF.

The chain is built from TRBV7-9 and TRBJ1-1; 7 positions match TRBD1. This CDR3 comprises 16 residues. CDR1 and CDR2 from the germline V gene are SEHNR and FQNEAQ (reference sequence). J gave up 1 base and V 7 bases, and 12 bases lay outside the gene matches. CDR3 DNA: TGTGCCAGCATCCCCGGTACAGGGGCCCAGAACACTGAAGCTTTCTTT. It codes for CASIPGTGAQNTEAFF.

The rearrangement joins TRBV30 to TRBJ2-5; 10 bases are a match to TRBD1. The V gene's germline CDR1 is GTSNPN and CDR2 SVGIG (reference sequence). V shed 0 bases, J shed 4 bases, and the junction held 8 bases outside the gene matches. The CDR3 has 16 amino acids. In DNA form, the CDR3 reads TGTGCCTGGAGTGTACTGGGACAGGGGATCGGAGAGACCCAGTACTTC. This gives the protein CAWSVLGQGIGETQYF.

The CDR3 is CASSSGTGSNQPQHF. For the CDR3, the DNA is TGTGCCAGCAGCTCCGGGACAGGGAGTAATCAGCCCCAGCATTTT. This rearrangement joins TRBV6-5 to TRBJ1-5; 9 bases fit TRBD1. V lost 6 bases and J lost 4; bases outside the gene matches: 7. Germline V gene data show CDR1 as MNHEY and CDR2 as SVGAGI. This CDR3 region has 15 residues.

The genes are TRBV5-1 and TRBJ2-7, with a tentative D call TRBD2 (6 bases). The CDR3 sequence is 15 residues long. In germline, CDR1 is SGHRS, CDR2 YFSETQ. V lost 7 bases, J lost 2 bases, and 19 bases lay in between. The CDR3 DNA follows: TGCGCCAGCCGCCTGGAGGCTAGCGCTGCCTACGAGCAGTACTTC. The encoded protein is CASRLEASAAYEQYF.

V usage is TRBV27 and J usage is TRBJ2-7, with 12 bases aligning to TRBD2. This CDR3 is 19 amino acids long. Germline CDR1 is MNHEY and CDR2 is SMNVEV (reference sequence). The V segment lost 2 bases and the J segment 1 base; nucleotides outside the gene matches: 12. CDR3 amino acids: CASSLIRKLAGGASYEQYF. In nucleotides, the CDR3 is TGTGCCAGCAGTTTAATAAGGAAACTAGCGGGAGGAGCTTCCTACGAGCAGTACTTC.

The chain recombines TRBV28 with TRBJ1-5, with TRBD1 matching over 8 bases. Germline CDR1 is MDHEN and CDR2 is SYDVKM. After removal of 5 bases from V and 7 bases from J, the junction contained 16 bases not matched to a gene. The CDR3 has 17 residues. CDR3 bases: TGTGCCAGCAGTACGACCGGGACAGGCTTGGGACACCAGCCCCAGCATTTT. It is translated as CASSTTGTGLGHQPQHF.

This rearrangement joins TRBV27 to TRBJ2-4; D perhaps matches TRBD2 (5 bases). The CDR3 length is 16 residues. Germline V gene data show CDR1 as MNHEY and CDR2 as SMNVEV (reference sequence). The V gene lost 3 bases and the J gene lost 0 bases, with 12 bases spanning the gap. DNA for the CDR3: TGTGCCAGCAGTTTTTCCAGCGGACTAGCCAAAAACATTCAGTACTTC. Residues: CASSFSSGLAKNIQYF.

V is TRBV7-2 and J is TRBJ2-4; D is unresolved. Germline CDR1 SGHTA, CDR2 FQGNSA. CDR3 length: 12 residues. V gave up 5 bases and J gave up 7 bases, with 9 bases separating them. CDR3 nucleotide sequence: TGTGCCAGCAGCACCTCGGAGAACATTCAGTACTTC. Its protein product is CASSTSENIQYF.

This rearrangement joins TRBV5-1 to TRBJ2-5; TRBD1 might be the D (6 bases). The germline gives CDR1 SGHRS, CDR2 YFSETQ. Deletions cut 4 bases from V and 1 base from J, with 17 bases between. The CDR3 extends over 16 amino acids. The CDR3 spells CASSNQGTNAQETQYF. The CDR3 region has the DNA TGCGCCAGCAGCAACCAAGGGACAAACGCCCAAGAGACCCAGTACTTC.

A single count supports this clone. The genes are TRBV15 and TRBJ2-7; 7 nucleotides line up with TRBD1. The CDR3 is 15 residues long. Germline-derived CDR1 and CDR2 are LNHNV and YYDKDF (reference sequence). V gave up 5 bases and J gave up 0 bases; unmatched junction bases: 7. CDR3 coding DNA: TGTGCCACCAGCCCGGGACAGATTTACTCCTACGAGCAGTACTTC. Translation gives CATSPGQIYSYEQYF.

With regard to this clone: Sequence at one end of the junction differs from germline and may be a read error. V is TRBV28 and J is TRBJ2-7, with 7 nucleotides matching TRBD1. Germline V lookup: CDR1 MDHEN, CDR2 SYDVKM. The CDR3 length is 11 residues. Here the CDR3 reads CASSVHGTAYF. The CDR3 coding sequence is TGTGCCAGCAGCGTTCACGGGACAGCGTATTTC.

DNA for the CDR3: TGTGCCAGCAGTGGGACAGGGGGAAGAAATCAGCCCCAGCATTTT. Translating gives CASSGTGGRNQPQHF. The chain uses TRBV28 and TRBJ1-5; 11 bases align to TRBD1. This CDR3 region has 15 residues. Germline lookup yields CDR1 MDHEN and CDR2 SYDVKM. The ends lost 5 bases at V and 4 bases at J; junction bases unmatched: 4.

Only one count was recorded for this clone. This chain connects TRBV4-1 to TRBJ2-4; tentatively, D is TRBD2 (6 bases). CDR3 size: 14 residues. Germline assignment: CDR1 MGHRA and CDR2 YSYEKL. Between the trimmed V and J ends, which lost 3 bases and 7 bases, there was a span of 13 bases. CDR3 DNA sequence: TGCGCCAGCAGCCAGGCGGACGGAGGGAACATTCAGTACTTC. Its translation is CASSQADGGNIQYF.

This clone was seen more than once but under ten times. This chain uses TRBV4-1 with TRBJ1-4; D possibly corresponds to TRBD1 (6 bases). Trimming pared 4 bases from V and 5 bases from J, leaving 14 bases between. CDR1 and CDR2 from the germline V gene are MGHRA and YSYEKL. The CDR3 length is 15 residues. CDR3 amino acids: CASSPGGGRNEKLFF. CDR3 nucleotides: TGCGCCAGCAGCCCGGGGGGCGGACGAAATGAAAAACTGTTTTTT.

The CDR3 nucleotides are TGTGCCAGCAGCCCGAGGGGGGGAGGCAAAAACATTCAGTACTTC. This codes for CASSPRGGGKNIQYF. This chain uses TRBV7-9 with TRBJ2-4; D may be TRBD2 (7 bases). The V gene lost 5 bases and the J gene lost 3 bases, with 14 bases spanning the gap. Germline V gene data show CDR1 as SEHNR and CDR2 as FQNEAQ (reference sequence). The CDR3 is 15 residues long.

This clone was seen only once. The genes are TRBV7-6 and TRBJ2-1; TRBD2 matches 11 bases. V shed 2 bases, J shed 8 bases, and the junction held 8 bases outside the gene matches. CDR3 length equals 16 residues. Germline values: CDR1 SGHVS, CDR2 FNYEAQ. The CDR3 spells CASSLLSGRGSDEQFF. CDR3 bases: TGTGCCAGCAGCTTACTTAGCGGGAGGGGTAGCGATGAGCAGTTCTTC.

The genes are TRBV5-1 and TRBJ2-5, with TRBD2 identical over 14 bases. J was trimmed by 5 bases and V by 3 bases; bases with no gene match: 3. Germline CDR1 reads SGHRS; CDR2 reads YFSETQ. CDR3 size: 15 residues. The CDR3 sequence: CASSSGLAGEETQYF. CDR3 DNA sequence: TGCGCCAGCAGCTCGGGACTAGCGGGAGAGGAGACCCAGTACTTC.

This clone was counted once. The genes are TRBV28 and TRBJ1-2; D remains ambiguous. V lost 2 bases and J lost 8, with 12 bases in between. From germline, CDR1 is MDHEN and CDR2 SYDVKM. The CDR3 runs 13 residues. The CDR3: CASSLPPGRGYTF. As DNA, the CDR3 is TGTGCCAGCAGTTTACCTCCAGGTCGAGGCTACACCTTC.

This clone is a singleton in its sample. This chain joins TRBV7-2 and TRBJ2-7, with D possibly TRBD2 on 5 matching bases. The CDR3 loop spans 13 amino acids. From germline, CDR1 is SGHTA and CDR2 FQGNSA. Trimming took 2 bases from V and 4 from J, leaving 9 bases between them. The CDR3 DNA reads TGTGCCAGCAGCTTATTCGAGGGTTACGAGCAGTACTTC. Translating it yields CASSLFEGYEQYF.

This clone was counted once. The chain joins TRBV10-3 to TRBJ2-1, with TRBD2 matching 7 bases. V lost 6 bases and J lost 4; bases outside the gene matches: 9. The germline CDR1 and CDR2 sequences are ENHRY and SYGVKD. The CDR3 contains 15 residues. DNA of the CDR3: TGTGCCATCAGCCCCCGAGCGGGACTTTACAATGAGCAGTTCTTC. As protein: CAISPRAGLYNEQFF.

This sequence joins TRBV28 and TRBJ2-7; no reliable D call. The germline V gene encodes CDR1 MDHEN and CDR2 SYDVKM. V was cut by 1 base and J by 2 bases, with 9 bases left in between. This CDR3 has 14 residues. The CDR3 protein is CASSLSLQPYEQYF. The DNA for the CDR3 is TGTGCCAGCAGTTTATCACTTCAACCCTACGAGCAGTACTTC.

CDR3 nucleotide sequence: TGCGCCAGCAGTGAGGTCGGCGCAGGGCCCACCGGGGAGCTGTTTTTT. Protein product: CASSEVGAGPTGELFF. The chain links TRBV10-2 to TRBJ2-2; tentatively, D is TRBD1 (5 bases). Germline assignment: CDR1 WSHSY and CDR2 SAAADI. CDR3 length: 16 residues. V gave up 2 bases and J gave up 4 bases, with 14 bases separating them.

This clone occurred once. The chain is built from TRBV27 and TRBJ1-5; D uncertain. CDR3 length: 15 residues. The V gene lost 2 bases and the J gene lost 0 bases, with 8 bases spanning the gap. The germline V gene encodes CDR1 MNHEY and CDR2 SMNVEV (reference sequence). CDR3 in DNA: TGTGCCAGCAGTTTAGAGGGCTATAGCAATCAGCCCCAGCATTTT. Amino acids: CASSLEGYSNQPQHF.

The chain couples TRBV30 to TRBJ2-5; maybe TRBD1 (6 bases). The V and J ends lost 4 bases and 5 bases respectively, with 14 bases between them. Per the germline V gene, CDR1 is GTSNPN and CDR2 is SVGIG (reference sequence). The CDR3 consists of 13 residues. The DNA of the CDR3 is TGTGCCTGGACCCAAGGGCAGGGGGAGACCCAGTACTTC. Translation: CAWTQGQGETQYF.

The chain combines TRBV7-9 with TRBJ2-2; the match to TRBD1 covers 8 bases. The CDR3 is 18 residues long. J lost 5 bases, V lost 0 bases, and 11 bases had no gene match. Germline values: CDR1 SEHNR, CDR2 FQNEAQ (reference sequence). CDR3 loop: CASSLAVRGRSGTGELFF. The CDR3, as DNA: TGTGCCAGCAGCTTAGCGGTCAGGGGGCGAAGCGGGACCGGGGAGCTGTTTTTT.

The chain combines TRBV18 with TRBJ2-7, with 7 bases matching TRBD1. Trimming at V came to 5 bases and at J to 2 bases, leaving 6 bases not matched to a gene. Germline CDR1 and CDR2: KGHSH and LQKENI. This CDR3 contains 14 residues. The CDR3 here is CASSRDRWAYEQYF. CDR3 in DNA: TGTGCCAGCTCAAGGGACAGATGGGCCTACGAGCAGTACTTC.

V usage is TRBV10-2 and J usage is TRBJ2-6; D may be TRBD1 (5 bases). The CDR3 is made up of 15 amino acids. Germline V CDR1 and CDR2: WSHSY, SAAADI. V was clipped by 8 bases and J by 2 bases, with 13 bases between them. CDR3 amino acids: CASGQGATGANVLTF. CDR3 bases: TGCGCCAGCGGACAAGGGGCCACTGGGGCCAACGTCCTGACTTTC.

This chain links TRBV6-6 with TRBJ2-1; D may be TRBD2 (6 bases). Trimming took off 4 bases at V and 7 bases at J, with 14 bases between the two ends. CDR3 size: 14 residues. Germline V gene data show CDR1 as MNHNY and CDR2 as SVGAGI (reference sequence). CDR3 coding DNA: TGTGCCAGCAGTTCCGGGGACTCAAGAAATGAGCAGTTCTTC. It encodes CASSSGDSRNEQFF.